This T cell receptor (beta chain) was identified in a study of a mutant IDH1 vaccine in newly diagnosed glioma. About the research overall: Treated patients were approximately 62% male, roughly 38% female, mean age roughly 39 years.

Time point noted: week 23, last vaccination. Each dose delivered 300 ug of mutant IDH1 20-mer peptide subcutaneously with imiquimod. A note on this clone: Its antigen is unidentified.

Assay used: immunoSEQ multiplex PCR; TCRdb lists only in-frame clones, some missing. The sample carries approximately 60,000 clones, approximately 87% recorded once. Germline-derived CDR1 and CDR2 are LNHDA and SQIVND (reference sequence). Trimming removed 0 bases from V and 6 bases from J, with 14 bases in between. The CDR3 consists of 16 residues. This material consisted of PBMCs, taken from a glioma patient whose treatment included an IDH1 peptide vaccine. The sequence derives from a man aged 40-50 years with glioma. The chain is built from TRBV19 and TRBJ2-2, with D perhaps matching TRBD2 (6 bases). This chain's CDR3 is CASSIDGGRRSGELFF. The CDR3, as DNA: TGTGCCAGTAGTATAGATGGAGGGAGACGATCCGGGGAGCTGTTTTTT. The full variable domain, completed using reference TRBV19 and TRBJ2-2, is DGGITQSPKYLFRKEGQNVTLSCEQNLNHDAMYWYRQDPGQGLRLIYYSQIVNDFQKGDIAEGYSVSREKKESFPLTVTSAQKNPTAFYLCASSIDGGRRSGELFFGEGSRLTVL.